This is a list of T cell receptor beta chains from one sample in a study of a mutant IDH1 vaccine in newly diagnosed glioma. Sequencing was performed with immunoSEQ multiplex PCR; in TCRdb, only in-frame clones are kept and a portion is missing. The sample records 92,000 or so clones, roughly 82% being singletons. This specimen consisted of PBMCs, obtained from a glioma patient treated with radiotherapy, temozolomide or both. The receptors shown here come from a man aged 40-49 years with glioma. Some clones in this sample may be carry-over from other donors' samples. The CDR3 runs from the conserved cysteine through the conserved F or W. D genes are given only for firm matches. Part of the rows lack a size; the others show once, few, many or a class for expanded clones.

J | D | size | V | CDR3 | DNA
TRBJ2-5 | TRBD2 | . | TRBV7-2 | CASSLARGGGQETQYF | TGTGCCAGCAGCTTAGCCCGGGGCGGGGGGCAAGAGACCCAGTACTTC
TRBJ1-2 | . | . | TRBV19 | CASSTSGGVGYGYTF | TGTGCCAGTAGTACCAGTGGGGGAGTTGGCTATGGCTACACCTTC
TRBJ1-4 | . | . | TRBV7-8 | CASRGTRPGDEKLFF | TGTGCCAGCAGGGGGACCCGGCCTGGGGATGAAAAACTGTTTTTT
TRBJ1-2 | . | . | TRBV20-1 | CSARGPLGYTF | TGCAGTGCTAGGGGGCCCCTAGGCTACACCTTC
TRBJ2-2 | . | . | TRBV5-4 | CASSPTSVTGELFF | TGTGCCAGCAGCCCGACATCGGTAACCGGGGAGCTGTTTTTT
TRBJ2-1 | . | . | TRBV5-4 | CASSLVTSEQFF | TGTGCCAGCAGCTTGGTTACGAGTGAGCAGTTCTTC
TRBJ2-7 | . | . | TRBV15 | CATSRDLGPPNEQYF | TGTGCCACCAGCAGAGATCTTGGGCCCCCCAACGAGCAGTACTTC
TRBJ1-4 | . | . | TRBV15 | CATSRETGILF | TGTGCCACCAGCAGAGAAACGGGAATACTTTTT
TRBJ2-7 | TRBD1 | . | TRBV11-2 | CASSSSDRGSSGQYF | TGTGCCAGCAGCTCGTCGGACAGGGGATCCTCCGGGCAGTACTTC
TRBJ2-7 | . | . | TRBV19 | CASSIGGQPYEQYF | TGTGCCAGTAGTATCGGTGGACAGCCCTACGAGCAGTACTTC
TRBJ1-1 | . | . | TRBV4-1 | CASSQIYPRDTEAFF | TGCGCCAGCAGCCAAATTTATCCCAGGGACACTGAAGCTTTCTTT
TRBJ2-7 | TRBD1 | . | TRBV5-1 | CASSLDRGRVQYF | TGCGCCAGCAGCTTGGATAGGGGGCGGGTGCAGTACTTC
TRBJ2-1 | TRBD2 | . | TRBV5-1 | CASSSTSGGPWEQFF | TGCGCCAGCAGCTCGACTAGCGGGGGGCCCTGGGAGCAGTTCTTC
TRBJ2-5 | . | . | TRBV30 | CAWSVLQGTGETQYF | TGTGCCTGGAGTGTACTACAGGGGACTGGGGAGACCCAGTACTTC
TRBJ1-1 | . | many | TRBV2 | CASRNTEAFF | TGTGCCAGCAGGAACACTGAAGCTTTCTTT
TRBJ1-2 | . | . | TRBV19 | CASTPDRYYGYTF | TGTGCCAGTACCCCGGACCGCTACTATGGCTACACCTTC
TRBJ1-1 | TRBD1 | . | TRBV7-9 | CASSLPGQRVFF | TGTGCCAGCAGCTTACCGGGACAGAGGGTTTTCTTT